The 15 T cell receptor beta chains in this list originate from one sample, sequenced in a study of blood T cell repertoires in COVID-19. Sequencing was performed with immunoSEQ multiplex PCR; in TCRdb, only in-frame clones are kept and a portion is missing. The sample lists 150,000 to 200,000 clones, around 90% occurring once. The sequenced material came from peripheral blood. Receptors originate from a man aged 50 to 60 with acute or convalescent COVID-19.

This chain connects TRBV6-2 or TRBV6-3 to TRBJ1-5, with D unclear. The CDR3 is 14 amino acids. V was trimmed by 4 bases and J by 4 bases, leaving 11 bases between them. Germline V gene sequence: CDR1 MNHEY, CDR2 SVGEGT. This CDR3 reads CASSFATINQPQHF. The DNA for the CDR3 is TGTGCCAGCAGTTTTGCGACAATAAATCAGCCCCAGCATTTT.

This chain uses TRBV6-2 or TRBV6-3 with TRBJ2-2; TRBD2 might be the D (5 bases). The CDR3 loop spans 17 amino acids. Germline V gene data show CDR1 as MNHEY and CDR2 as SVGEGT. V was cut by 2 bases and J by 0 bases, with 13 bases left in between. The CDR3 bases are TGTGCCAGCAGTTACCCAGCGGTGACTGCGAACACCGGGGAGCTGTTTTTT. Protein product: CASSYPAVTANTGELFF.

This clone has a handful of counts. This chain uses TRBV30 with TRBJ2-7, with 8 nucleotides matching TRBD2. The ends lost 0 bases at V and 2 bases at J; junction bases unmatched: 3. The CDR3 covers 14 residues. The germline V gene has CDR1 GTSNPN and CDR2 SVGIG (reference sequence). This chain's CDR3 is CAWSVASGPYEQYF. The CDR3 coding sequence is TGTGCCTGGAGTGTAGCTAGCGGGCCCTACGAGCAGTACTTC.

The V call is TRBV7-2, the J call TRBJ2-3; 8 positions match TRBD2. The length of the CDR3 is 17 residues. With 6 bases clipped from V and 0 bases from J, the junction kept 11 bases outside the gene matches. The V gene's germline CDR1 is SGHTA and CDR2 FQGNSA. The CDR3 DNA reads TGTGCCAGCAGTCTGGGTAGCGGGATAACTAGCACAGATACGCAGTATTTT. Translating gives CASSLGSGITSTDTQYF. The entire variable domain, with the rest obtained from reference TRBV7-2 and TRBJ2-3, is as follows: GAGVSQSPSNKVTEKGKDVELRCDPISGHTALYWYRQSLGQGLEFLIYFQGNSAPDKSGLPSDRFSAERTGGSVSTLTIQRTQQEDSAVYLCASSLGSGITSTDTQYFGPGTRLTVL.

The J gene is TRBJ1-4, the V gene TRBV7-2; TRBD1 is a possible D gene (5 bases). From germline, CDR1 is SGHTA and CDR2 FQGNSA. Trimming removed 5 bases from V and 7 bases from J, with 11 bases in between. The CDR3 consists of 13 residues. CDR3 DNA sequence: TGTGCCAGCAGCAGGGGCATGGTTGAAAAACTGTTTTTT. Its protein product is CASSRGMVEKLFF.

The chain combines TRBV6-5 with TRBJ1-6; D uncertain. Trimming pared 9 bases from V and 2 bases from J, leaving 11 bases between. The CDR3 has 14 residues. Germline CDR1 reads MNHEY; CDR2 reads SVGAGI. The CDR3, as DNA: TGTGCCAGTTCCCGGGAACCCTATAATTCACCCCTCCACTTT. This sequence encodes CASSREPYNSPLHF.

J is TRBJ1-3 and V is TRBV6-5, with a possible D match to TRBD1 (5 bases). Germline CDR1 MNHEY, CDR2 SVGAGI. Trimming left V 5 bases short and J 0 bases short, with 11 bases between. The CDR3 loop spans 15 amino acids. CDR3 region: CASSQGSFSGNTIYF. The CDR3 DNA follows: TGTGCCAGCAGTCAGGGATCCTTCTCTGGAAACACCATATATTTT.

The chain joins TRBV9 to TRBJ1-1; a possible D gene is TRBD1 (6 bases). This CDR3 region has 12 residues. Trimming took off 7 bases at V and 0 bases at J, with 7 bases between the two ends. The germline V gene encodes CDR1 SGDLS and CDR2 YYNGEE. The CDR3 spells CASGGLNTEAFF. DNA of the CDR3: TGTGCCAGCGGGGGCTTGAACACTGAAGCTTTCTTT.

V and J are TRBV18 and TRBJ2-1, with D uncertain. Trimming stripped 4 bases from V and 2 bases from J, with 6 bases between. CDR1 is KGHSH and CDR2 is LQKENI in the germline V gene. This CDR3 has 13 residues. The CDR3 here is CASSRSAYNEQFF. CDR3 sequence (DNA): TGTGCCAGCTCACGTTCGGCCTACAATGAGCAGTTCTTC.

This sequence joins TRBV18 and TRBJ2-1, with 7 nucleotides matching TRBD1. The CDR3 loop spans 15 amino acids. CDR1 is KGHSH, CDR2 LQKENI, per germline. The junction had 2 bases not matched to a gene; V was cut back by 3 bases and J by 0 bases. The CDR3 sequence is CASSPGQSSYNEQFF. The DNA of the CDR3 is TGTGCCAGCTCACCGGGACAGAGCTCCTACAATGAGCAGTTCTTC.

The chain couples TRBV7-3 to TRBJ2-5; 8 nucleotides line up with TRBD1. With 5 bases clipped from V and 7 bases from J, the junction kept 12 bases outside the gene matches. Germline loops: CDR1 SGHTA, CDR2 FQGTGA. The CDR3 spans 15 residues. The CDR3, as DNA: TGTGCCAGCAGCCTCGGACAGGGTGTAATTGGGACCCAGTACTTC. It encodes CASSLGQGVIGTQYF. Drawing the rest from reference TRBV7-3 and TRBJ2-5, the complete variable domain is GAGVSQTPSNKVTEKGKYVELRCDPISGHTALYWYRQSLGQGPEFLIYFQGTGAADDSGLPNDRFFAVRPEGSVSTLKIQRTERGDSAVYLCASSLGQGVIGTQYFGPGTRLLVL.

V is TRBV9 and J is TRBJ2-7, with 7 positions matching TRBD1. The germline CDR1 and CDR2 sequences are SGDLS and YYNGEE. This CDR3 spans 14 amino acids. Losses at the gene ends were 3 bases for V and 0 bases for J; bases not matched to a gene: 3. CDR3 loop: CASSEGTASYEQYF. DNA for the CDR3: TGTGCCAGCAGCGAGGGGACAGCCTCCTACGAGCAGTACTTC.

The CDR3 nucleotides read TGTGCCAGCAGCTTAGGACGGAGCGGGAGAGACAATGAGCAGTTCTTC. Amino acid sequence: CASSLGRSGRDNEQFF. This chain links TRBV11-2 with TRBJ2-1, with 8 bases matching TRBD2. V lost 1 base to trimming and J lost 5 bases; unmatched junction nucleotides: 7. Germline loops: CDR1 SGHAT, CDR2 FQNNGV. CDR3 size: 16 residues.

V and J are TRBV29-1 and TRBJ2-1; D is possibly TRBD2 (6 bases). The CDR3 spans 14 residues. Germline V gene data show CDR1 as SQVTM and CDR2 as ANQGSEA. V was cut by 4 bases and J by 9 bases, with 19 bases left in between. The CDR3 sequence: CSVGFGLVGGEQFF. The CDR3 nucleotides read TGCAGCGTTGGATTTGGGCTAGTCGGGGGTGAGCAGTTCTTC.

V gene TRBV28 combines with J gene TRBJ1-5; D is uncertain. Germline CDR1 and CDR2: MDHEN and SYDVKM. V was pared by 6 bases and J by 5 bases, with 8 bases between. The CDR3 runs 12 residues. CDR3 amino acids: CASRTQDQPQHF. The DNA for the CDR3 is TGTGCCAGCAGAACCCAGGATCAGCCCCAGCATTTT.